This TCR beta chain was recovered during a study of blood T cell repertoires in COVID-19. Study overall: Donors in the United States, Italy and Spain gave samples during acute or convalescent COVID-19. Sample material is recorded as cDNA or gDNA derived from T cells, B-cell-depleted T cells, or PBMCs.

CDR1 MNHEY and CDR2 SMNVEV come from the germline V gene (reference sequence). V lost 8 bases, J lost 4 bases, and 17 bases lay in between. There are 14 residues in the CDR3. Data came from immunoSEQ multiplex PCR; TCRdb stores just in-frame clones and leaves some out. This sample yields 100,000 to 150,000 clones, of which 70% to 90% are seen a single time; under 13% belongs to the top ten. This sequence joins TRBV27 and TRBJ1-1; D uncertain. The sequence was collected from a man over 45 with acute or convalescent COVID-19. The sequenced sample was peripheral blood. The chain's CDR3 is CASGRWVEGTEAFF. The CDR3 nucleotides are TGTGCCAGCGGCCGATGGGTTGAGGGCACTGAAGCTTTCTTT.